The clone carrying this TCR beta chain was found once. The target antigen is unknown. Some clones are missing from TCRdb's copy, which holds only in-frame ones; the method was immunoSEQ multiplex PCR. The sample contains about 30,000 clones, around 82% of which appear only once. This sample is drawn from a study of OX40 agonist ivuxolimab in advanced cancers. Overall study context: Patients assigned to dose escalation were diagnosed with hepatocellular carcinoma, melanoma, renal cell or head and neck cancer. Findings and limits, study-wide: At doses 0.1 to 3.0 mg/kg, CD4+ and CD8+ clones expanded.

Trimming cost V 5 bases and J 3 bases, with 10 bases left between them. Germline V gene data show CDR1 as MDHEN and CDR2 as SYDVKM. The CDR3 sequence is 13 residues long. Sequenced here: CD4+ or CD8+ T cells sorted from blood, sampled in a trial of the OX40 agonist ivuxolimab. The chain has TRBV28 and TRBJ1-2; perhaps TRBD1 as D (6 bases). The sequence was obtained from an adult with an advanced solid tumor such as melanoma, head and neck, liver or kidney cancer. The CDR3 DNA sequence: TGTGCCAGCAGTCGGGACACTTACTATGGCTACACCTTC. Residues: CASSRDTYYGYTF.